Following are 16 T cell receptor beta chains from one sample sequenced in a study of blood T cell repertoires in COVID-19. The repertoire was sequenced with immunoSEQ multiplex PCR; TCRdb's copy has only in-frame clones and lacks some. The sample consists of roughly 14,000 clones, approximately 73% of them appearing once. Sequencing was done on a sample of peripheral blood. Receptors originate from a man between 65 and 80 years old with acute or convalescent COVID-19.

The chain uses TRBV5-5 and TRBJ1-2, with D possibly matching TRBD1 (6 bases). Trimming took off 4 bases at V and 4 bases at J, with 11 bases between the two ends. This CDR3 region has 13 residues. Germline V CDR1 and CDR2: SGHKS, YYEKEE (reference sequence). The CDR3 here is CASSLTGTYGYTF. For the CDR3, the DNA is TGTGCCAGCAGCCTAACAGGGACCTATGGCTACACCTTC.

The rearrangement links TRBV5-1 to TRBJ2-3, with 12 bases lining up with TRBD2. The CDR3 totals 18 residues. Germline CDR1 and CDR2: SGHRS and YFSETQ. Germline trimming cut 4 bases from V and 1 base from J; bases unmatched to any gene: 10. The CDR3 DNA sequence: TGCGCCAGCAGCCCTGGGACTAGCGGGCCTCTGCGCACAGATACGCAGTATTTT. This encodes CASSPGTSGPLRTDTQYF.

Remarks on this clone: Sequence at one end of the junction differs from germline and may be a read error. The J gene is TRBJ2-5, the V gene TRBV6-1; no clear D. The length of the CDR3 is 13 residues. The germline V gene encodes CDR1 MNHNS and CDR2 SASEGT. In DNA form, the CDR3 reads TGTGCCAGCAGAGAAGACAACGGGGAGACCCAGTACTTC. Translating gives CASREDNGETQYF.

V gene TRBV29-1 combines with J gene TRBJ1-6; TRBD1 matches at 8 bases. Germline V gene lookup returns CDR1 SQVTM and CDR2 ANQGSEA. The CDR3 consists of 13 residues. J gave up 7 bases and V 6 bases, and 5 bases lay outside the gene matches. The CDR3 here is CSVAGGPNSPLHF. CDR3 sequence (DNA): TGCAGCGTGGCAGGGGGCCCCAATTCACCCCTCCACTTT.

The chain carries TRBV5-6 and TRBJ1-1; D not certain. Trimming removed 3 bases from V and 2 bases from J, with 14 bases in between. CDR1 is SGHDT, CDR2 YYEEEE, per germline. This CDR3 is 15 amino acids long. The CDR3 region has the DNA TGTGCCAGCAGCTCCCTCGTTAGAGCAAACACTGAAGCTTTCTTT. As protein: CASSSLVRANTEAFF.

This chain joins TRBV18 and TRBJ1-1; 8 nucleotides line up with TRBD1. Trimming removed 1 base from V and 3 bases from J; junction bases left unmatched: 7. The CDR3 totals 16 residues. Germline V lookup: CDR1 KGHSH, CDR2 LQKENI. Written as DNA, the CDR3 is TGTGCCAGCTCACCACGGTCAGGGGGCGGGGACACTGAAGCTTTCTTT. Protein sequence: CASSPRSGGGDTEAFF.

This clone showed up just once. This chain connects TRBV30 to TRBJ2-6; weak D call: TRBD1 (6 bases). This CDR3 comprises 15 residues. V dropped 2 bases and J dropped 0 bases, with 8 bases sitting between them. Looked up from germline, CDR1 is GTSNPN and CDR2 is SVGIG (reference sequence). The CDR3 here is CAWSTGISGANVLTF. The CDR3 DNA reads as TGTGCCTGGAGTACAGGGATCTCTGGGGCCAACGTCCTGACTTTC.

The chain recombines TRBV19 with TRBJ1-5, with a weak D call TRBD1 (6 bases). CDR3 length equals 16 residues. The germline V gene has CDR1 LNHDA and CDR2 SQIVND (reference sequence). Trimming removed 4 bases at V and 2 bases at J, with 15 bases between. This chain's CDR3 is CASSTGNRVGNQPQHF. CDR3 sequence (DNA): TGTGCCAGTAGTACAGGAAACAGGGTTGGCAATCAGCCCCAGCATTTT.

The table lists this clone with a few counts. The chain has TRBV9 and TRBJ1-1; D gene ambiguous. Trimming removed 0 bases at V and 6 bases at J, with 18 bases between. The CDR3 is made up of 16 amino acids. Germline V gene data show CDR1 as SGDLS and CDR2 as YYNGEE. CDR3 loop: CASSVGPHTVYAEAFF. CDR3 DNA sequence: TGTGCCAGCAGCGTAGGCCCACACACAGTTTACGCTGAAGCTTTCTTT. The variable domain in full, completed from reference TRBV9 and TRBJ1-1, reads DSGVTQTPKHLITATGQRVTLRCSPRSGDLSVYWYQQSLDQGLQFLIQYYNGEERAKGNILERFSAQQFPDLHSELNLSSLELGDSALYFCASSVGPHTVYAEAFFGQGTRLTVV.

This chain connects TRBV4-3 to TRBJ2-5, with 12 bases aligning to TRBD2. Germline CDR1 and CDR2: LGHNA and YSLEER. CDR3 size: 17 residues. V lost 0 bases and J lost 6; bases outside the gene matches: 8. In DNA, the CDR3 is TGCGCCAGCAGCCAAGAGGCTAGCGGGAGGGATGGAAAGACCCAGTACTTC. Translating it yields CASSQEASGRDGKTQYF.

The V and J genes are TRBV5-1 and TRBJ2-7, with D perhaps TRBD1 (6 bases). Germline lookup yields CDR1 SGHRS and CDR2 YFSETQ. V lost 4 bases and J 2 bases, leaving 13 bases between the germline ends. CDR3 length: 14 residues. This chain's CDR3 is CASSIGTSAYEQYF. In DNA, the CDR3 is TGCGCCAGCAGCATCGGGACATCTGCCTACGAGCAGTACTTC.

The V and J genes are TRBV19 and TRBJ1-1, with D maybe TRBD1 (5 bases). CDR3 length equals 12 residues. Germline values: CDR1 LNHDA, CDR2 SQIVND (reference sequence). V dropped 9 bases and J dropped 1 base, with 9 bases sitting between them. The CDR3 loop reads CASQTGNTEAFF. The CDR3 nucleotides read TGTGCCAGCCAAACAGGGAACACTGAAGCTTTCTTT.

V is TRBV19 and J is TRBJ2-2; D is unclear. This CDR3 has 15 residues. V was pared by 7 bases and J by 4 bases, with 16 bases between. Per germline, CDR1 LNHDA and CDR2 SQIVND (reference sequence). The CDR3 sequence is CASKKALRSTGELFF. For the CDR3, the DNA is TGTGCCAGTAAGAAAGCCCTCCGGAGCACCGGGGAGCTGTTTTTT.

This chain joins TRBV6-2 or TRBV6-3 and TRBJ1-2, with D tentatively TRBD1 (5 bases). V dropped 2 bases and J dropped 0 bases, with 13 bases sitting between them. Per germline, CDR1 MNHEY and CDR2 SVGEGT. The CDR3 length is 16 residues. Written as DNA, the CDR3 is TGTGCCAGCAGTTACGCGGGGGTTGAGGCTAACTATGGCTACACCTTC. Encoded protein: CASSYAGVEANYGYTF.

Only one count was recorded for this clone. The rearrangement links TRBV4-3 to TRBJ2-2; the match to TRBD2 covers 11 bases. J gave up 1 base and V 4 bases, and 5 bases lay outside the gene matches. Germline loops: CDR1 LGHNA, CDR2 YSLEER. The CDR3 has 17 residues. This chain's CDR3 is CASSPQTSGKNTGELFF. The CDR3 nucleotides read TGCGCCAGCAGCCCCCAGACTAGCGGGAAGAACACCGGGGAGCTGTTTTTT.

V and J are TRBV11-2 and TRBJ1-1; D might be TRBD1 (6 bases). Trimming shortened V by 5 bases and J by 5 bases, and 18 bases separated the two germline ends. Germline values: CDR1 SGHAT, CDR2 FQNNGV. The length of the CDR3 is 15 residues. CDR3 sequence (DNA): TGTGCCAGCAGCCTAACCCCCCAGGGGCAGACTGAAGCTTTCTTT. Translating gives CASSLTPQGQTEAFF.